This T cell receptor beta chain comes out of a study of T cell changes during pregnancy in multiple sclerosis. Assay: immunoSEQ multiplex PCR; the TCRdb copy retains only in-frame clones and omits some. The data show just under 35,000 clones, with roughly 93% seen just once and around 4.8% held by the top ten. Germline CDR1 is SGHTA and CDR2 is FQGNSA. V lost 4 bases, J lost 4 bases, and 5 bases stayed unmatched. This CDR3 is 14 amino acids long. This clonotype was sampled from a female donor in good health, enrolled as a control in a pregnancy study. The rearrangement links TRBV7-2 to TRBJ1-1; TRBD1 matches at 8 bases. The source was peripheral blood, collected in the second trimester of pregnancy. The CDR3 reads CASSSRTGSTEAFF. The DNA of the CDR3 is TGTGCCAGCAGCTCAAGGACAGGGAGCACTGAAGCTTTCTTT.